These 21 T cell receptor beta chains originate from one sample sequenced in a study of cytomegalovirus exposure and HLA in healthy donors. Clones were sequenced by immunoSEQ multiplex PCR, and TCRdb holds only the in-frame ones, with some missing. The profile shows 100,000 to 150,000 clones, approximately 88% of them singletons. Sequencing was carried out using PBMCs. Receptors originate from a young woman in good health and CMV-seronegative.

This chain joins TRBV6-4 and TRBJ2-1; TRBD2 agrees at 10 bases. Germline values: CDR1 MRHNA, CDR2 SNTAGT. The CDR3 consists of 15 residues. Unmatched junction bases numbered 0, after V lost 3 bases and J lost 1 base. CDR3 nucleotide sequence: TGTGCCAGCAGTGAGACTAGCGGGTCCTACAATGAGCAGTTCTTC. Translating gives CASSETSGSYNEQFF.

The chain couples TRBV19 to TRBJ1-2; a weak D match, TRBD1 (5 bases). Germline loops: CDR1 LNHDA, CDR2 SQIVND (reference sequence). This CDR3 comprises 15 residues. V lost 5 bases and J 0 bases, leaving 13 bases between the germline ends. This CDR3 reads CASSSDSETNYGYTF. For the CDR3, the DNA is TGTGCCAGTAGTTCCGACAGCGAAACTAACTATGGCTACACCTTC.

This sequence joins TRBV11-3 and TRBJ2-3; TRBD2 matches 10 bases. From germline, CDR1 is SGHNT and CDR2 YENEEA. The CDR3 is 16 residues long. V shed 4 bases, J shed 2 bases, and the junction held 6 bases outside the gene matches. In nucleotides, the CDR3 is TGTGCCAGCAGCTCAGGGACTAGCGAATACACAGATACGCAGTATTTT. This translates into CASSSGTSEYTDTQYF.

This clone was detected only a few times. The rearrangement links TRBV2 to TRBJ1-5; D unresolved. Trimming shortened V by 6 bases and J by 4 bases, and 7 bases separated the two germline ends. This CDR3 region has 12 residues. Germline V gives CDR1 SNHLY, CDR2 FYNNEI. The CDR3 bases are TGTGCCAGCAGCTTCGGGAATCAGCCCCAGCATTTT. Residues: CASSFGNQPQHF.

This chain connects TRBV2 to TRBJ2-1; tentative D call: TRBD1 (7 bases). The germline CDR1 and CDR2 sequences are SNHLY and FYNNEI. The germline V and J ends were trimmed by 6 bases and 0 bases, with 12 bases remaining between them. The CDR3 covers 15 residues. Here the CDR3 reads CASRGGGNSYNEQFF. Here the CDR3 DNA reads TGTGCCAGCAGAGGGGGCGGGAACTCCTACAATGAGCAGTTCTTC.

The chain employs TRBV19 and TRBJ1-2; 7 bases are shared with TRBD1. This CDR3 is 16 amino acids long. CDR1 is LNHDA, CDR2 SQIVND, per germline (reference sequence). J was trimmed by 4 bases and V by 3 bases; bases with no gene match: 11. The CDR3 DNA reads TGTGCCAGTAGTATGACAGGGTACCGGATTGGCTATGGCTACACCTTC. This encodes CASSMTGYRIGYGYTF.

CDR3 amino acids: CASSPVGATGAGAQYF. The DNA of the CDR3 is TGTGCCAGCAGCCCCGTTGGGGCGACAGGGGCCGGGGCCCAGTACTTC. This chain links TRBV7-9 with TRBJ2-5, with 8 bases lining up with TRBD1. V gave up 5 bases and J gave up 9 bases; unmatched junction bases: 17. CDR1 is SEHNR and CDR2 is FQNEAQ in the germline V gene (reference sequence). This CDR3 has 16 residues.

The gene calls are TRBV13 and TRBJ2-7; 9 bases line up with TRBD2. The CDR3 sequence is 15 residues long. V shed 4 bases and J 6 bases; nucleotides not matched to a gene: 10. The germline V gene encodes CDR1 PRHDT and CDR2 FYEKMQ (reference sequence). The CDR3 coding sequence is TGTGCCAGCAGCTCTAAAGCCGGGACTAGCCTCGAGCAGTACTTC. Translated: CASSSKAGTSLEQYF.

The J gene is TRBJ2-1, the V gene TRBV12-5; a weak D match, TRBD2 (6 bases). The V gene's germline CDR1 is LGHNT and CDR2 FRNRAP. The CDR3 length is 15 residues. Trimming left V 3 bases short and J 8 bases short, with 17 bases between. The CDR3 is CASGFSVGRLDEQFF. CDR3 nucleotides: TGTGCTAGTGGTTTTTCAGTGGGGAGGCTCGATGAGCAGTTCTTC.

The chain has TRBV2 and TRBJ2-7; 10 bases agree with TRBD1. From germline, CDR1 is SNHLY and CDR2 FYNNEI. The CDR3 is 14 residues long. V shed 6 bases and J 0 bases; nucleotides not matched to a gene: 2. This chain's CDR3 is CASRGQGISYEQYF. In DNA, the CDR3 is TGTGCCAGCAGGGGACAGGGGATCTCCTACGAGCAGTACTTC. Supplemented by reference TRBV2 and TRBJ2-7, the full variable domain reads EPEVTQTPSHQVTQMGQEVILRCVPISNHLYFYWYRQILGQKVEFLVSFYNNEISEKSEIFDDQFSVERPDGSNFTLKIRSTKLEDSAMYFCASRGQGISYEQYFGPGTRLTVT.

The chain recombines TRBV7-2 with TRBJ2-1; the match to TRBD2 covers 11 bases. Germline CDR1 is SGHTA and CDR2 is FQGNSA. The CDR3 has 15 residues. V trimming: 4 bases; J trimming: 3 bases; junction bases outside the gene matches: 2. CDR3 in DNA: TGTGCCAGCAGCTGGCTAGCGGGAGGCTACAATGAGCAGTTCTTC. It codes for CASSWLAGGYNEQFF.

V and J are TRBV19 and TRBJ1-5, with D tentatively TRBD1 (5 bases). Germline lookup yields CDR1 LNHDA and CDR2 SQIVND (reference sequence). The CDR3 is 14 amino acids. Between the trimmed V and J ends, which lost 4 bases and 2 bases, there was a span of 9 bases. Here the CDR3 reads CASSTGGGNQPQHF. The CDR3 nucleotides are TGTGCCAGTAGTACGGGGGGGGGCAATCAGCCCCAGCATTTT.

The CDR3 loop is CASSSTQDRGRQEQYF. CDR3 coding DNA: TGTGCCAGCAGCTCCACCCAGGACAGGGGGCGCCAGGAGCAGTACTTC. The V and J genes are TRBV7-8 and TRBJ2-7, with TRBD1 matching over 11 bases. Looked up from germline, CDR1 is SGHVS and CDR2 is FQNEAQ. This CDR3 is 16 amino acids long. The J segment lost 7 bases and the V segment lost 4 bases, leaving 12 bases of the junction unmatched.

In this sample, this clone turned up once. The V call is TRBV7-8, the J call TRBJ2-7; 11 bases line up with TRBD2. Looked up from germline, CDR1 is SGHVS and CDR2 is FQNEAQ. This CDR3 is 15 amino acids long. The junction had 4 bases not matched to a gene; V was cut back by 5 bases and J by 1 base. The CDR3 DNA follows: TGTGCCAGCAGCCTAGGGACTAGCGGATCCTACGAGCAGTACTTC. It codes for CASSLGTSGSYEQYF.

The chain couples TRBV19 to TRBJ1-2, with D unclear. The CDR3 contains 14 residues. Germline assignment: CDR1 LNHDA and CDR2 SQIVND (reference sequence). Trimming removed 8 bases from V and 3 bases from J, with 16 bases in between. The CDR3 region has the DNA TGTGCCAGTGTCGGCGCGGGTGGTGACTATGGCTACACCTTC. Translating it yields CASVGAGGDYGYTF. The full variable domain, its missing parts supplied by reference TRBV19 and TRBJ1-2, is DGGITQSPKYLFRKEGQNVTLSCEQNLNHDAMYWYRQDPGQGLRLIYYSQIVNDFQKGDIAEGYSVSREKKESFPLTVTSAQKNPTAFYLCASVGAGGDYGYTFGSGTRLTVV.

The gene calls are TRBV11-2 and TRBJ1-2; D may be TRBD1 (5 bases). The germline CDR1 and CDR2 sequences are SGHAT and FQNNGV. Trimming cost V 5 bases and J 7 bases, with 11 bases left between them. The CDR3 loop spans 12 amino acids. The DNA for the CDR3 is TGTGCCAGCAGCCAGGGAATCGCTGGCTACACCTTC. As protein: CASSQGIAGYTF.

This chain links TRBV11-3 with TRBJ2-7; 7 bases align to TRBD1. The length of the CDR3 is 14 residues. The V and J ends lost 5 bases and 4 bases, in that order; junction bases with no gene match: 8. Germline CDR1 SGHNT, CDR2 YENEEA. Here the CDR3 reads CASSGTGQTYEQYF. The DNA of the CDR3 is TGTGCCAGCAGCGGAACGGGACAGACATACGAGCAGTACTTC.

The chain has TRBV29-1 and TRBJ2-5; D is unresolved. The germline V gene has CDR1 SQVTM and CDR2 ANQGSEA. The V end lost 2 bases, the J end lost 13 bases, and 11 bases lay between the germline ends. CDR3 length equals 10 residues. The CDR3 spells CSVEFTLRYF. The CDR3 nucleotides read TGCAGCGTTGAATTTACCCTACGGTACTTC.

This chain connects TRBV2 to TRBJ1-4, with 7 positions matching TRBD1. The CDR3 consists of 13 residues. Looked up from germline, CDR1 is SNHLY and CDR2 is FYNNEI. Trimming removed 11 bases from V and 5 bases from J; junction bases left unmatched: 8. The chain's CDR3 is CADRDSENEKLFF. The CDR3 DNA follows: TGTGCCGACCGGGACAGTGAAAATGAAAAACTGTTTTTT.

The chain combines TRBV20-1 with TRBJ2-1; possibly TRBD2 for D (5 bases). Germline V gives CDR1 DFQATT, CDR2 SNEGSKA (reference sequence). The CDR3 has 11 amino acids. V was pared by 1 base and J by 13 bases, with 11 bases between. CDR3 protein: CSARGVRDQFF. The CDR3 nucleotides read TGCAGTGCTAGAGGGGTTCGGGATCAGTTCTTC.

This chain joins TRBV12-5 and TRBJ2-5, with 7 nucleotides matching TRBD1. CDR1 and CDR2 from the germline V gene are LGHNT and FRNRAP. The J segment lost 3 bases and the V segment lost 7 bases, leaving 8 bases of the junction unmatched. The length of the CDR3 is 14 residues. The CDR3 spells CASVETGTKETQYF. The CDR3 bases are TGTGCTAGTGTGGAGACAGGGACCAAAGAGACCCAGTACTTC.